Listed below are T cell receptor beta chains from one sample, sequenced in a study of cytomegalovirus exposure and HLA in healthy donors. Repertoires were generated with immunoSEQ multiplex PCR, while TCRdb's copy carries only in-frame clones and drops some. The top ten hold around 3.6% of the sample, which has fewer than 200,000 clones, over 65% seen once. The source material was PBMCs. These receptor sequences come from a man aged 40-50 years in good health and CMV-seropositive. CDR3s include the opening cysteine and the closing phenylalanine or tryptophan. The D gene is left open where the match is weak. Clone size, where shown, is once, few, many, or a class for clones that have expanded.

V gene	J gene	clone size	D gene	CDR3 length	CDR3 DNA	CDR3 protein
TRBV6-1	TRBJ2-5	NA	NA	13	TGTGCCAGCAGTGAGGGAGAGGTCCTCACCCAGTACTTC	CASSEGEVLTQYF
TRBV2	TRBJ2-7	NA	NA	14	TGTGCCAGCAGTGAAGCGCCACAGATATACGAGCAGTACTTC	CASSEAPQIYEQYF
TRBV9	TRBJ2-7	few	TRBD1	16	TGTGCCAGCAGCGTAACCTCCGGGACAGGGGCCTACGAGCAGTACTTC	CASSVTSGTGAYEQYF
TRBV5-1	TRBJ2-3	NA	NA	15	TGCGCCAGCAGCTTGGAGGAGAAGCCCACAGATACGCAGTATTTT	CASSLEEKPTDTQYF
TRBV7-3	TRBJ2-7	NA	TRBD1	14	TGTGCCAGCAGCCTCGACAGGGGAGTCCACGAGCAGTACTTC	CASSLDRGVHEQYF
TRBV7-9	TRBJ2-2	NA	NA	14	TGTGCCAGCAGCTTATTCCGGGGAACCGGGGAGCTGTTTTTT	CASSLFRGTGELFF
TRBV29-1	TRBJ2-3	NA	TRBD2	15	TGCAGCGCCCGGGGACTAGCGATAAGCACAGATACGCAGTATTTT	CSARGLAISTDTQYF
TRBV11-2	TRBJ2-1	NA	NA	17	TGTGCCAGCAGCTTAGAGGGGCGGTCCAGCTCCTACAATGAGCAGTTCTTC	CASSLEGRSSSYNEQFF
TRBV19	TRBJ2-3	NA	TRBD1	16	TGTGCCAGTAGTATAATCGACAGGGATTACACAGATACGCAGTATTTT	CASSIIDRDYTDTQYF
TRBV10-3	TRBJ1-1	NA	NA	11	TGTGCCATCAGCTCTTCGTTGGAGGCTTTCTTT	CAISSSLEAFF
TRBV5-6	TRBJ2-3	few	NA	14	TGTGCCAGCAGCTTGGTAGGGGTGACAGATACGCAGTATTTT	CASSLVGVTDTQYF
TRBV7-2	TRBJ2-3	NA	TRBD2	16	TGTGCCAGCAGCGACCGGACTAGAAGCGGCACAGATACGCAGTATTTT	CASSDRTRSGTDTQYF
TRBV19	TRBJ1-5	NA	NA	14	TGTGCCAGTAGTTGGGCCCGCAGCAATCAGCCCCAGCATTTT	CASSWARSNQPQHF
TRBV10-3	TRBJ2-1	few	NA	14	TGTGCCACCCTAGGGGGTCGTATGTACAATGAGCAGTTCTTC	CATLGGRMYNEQFF
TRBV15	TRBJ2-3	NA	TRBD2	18	TGTGCCACCAGCAGAGAGCCGACTGGGAGCGGGAGGCCAGATACGCAGTATTTT	CATSREPTGSGRPDTQYF
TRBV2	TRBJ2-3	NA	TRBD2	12	TGTGCCTCCCAACGGGAGGCAGATACGCAGTATTTT	CASQREADTQYF
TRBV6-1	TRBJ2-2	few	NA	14	TGTGCCAGCAGGCGGGGCGCGAACACCGGGGAGCTGTTTTTT	CASRRGANTGELFF
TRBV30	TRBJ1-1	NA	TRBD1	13	TGTGCCTGGAGTGTAGGGACAGGGGATCGGGCTTTCTTT	CAWSVGTGDRAFF
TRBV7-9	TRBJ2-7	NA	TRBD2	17	TGTTCCAGCAGCTTAGCGTCGGGACTAGCGGGAGGGCGCGAGCAGTACTTC	CSSSLASGLAGGREQYF
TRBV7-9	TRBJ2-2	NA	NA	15	TGTGCCAGCAGCTTGGCCGGGGTTGGGACCGGGGAGCTGTTTTTT	CASSLAGVGTGELFF
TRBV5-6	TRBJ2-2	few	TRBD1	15	TGTGCCAGCAGCGTGCCGGGACAGGGTTTCGGGGAGCTGTTTTTT	CASSVPGQGFGELFF
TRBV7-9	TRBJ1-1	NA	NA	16	TGTGCCAGCAGCTTAACTTCAGGGTTTTCAGTCCCTGAAGCTTTCTTT	CASSLTSGFSVPEAFF
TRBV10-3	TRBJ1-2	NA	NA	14	TGTGCCATCAGTGAGGACCGACAGGTTCGCGGCTACACCTTC	CAISEDRQVRGYTF
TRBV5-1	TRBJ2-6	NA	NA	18	TGCGCCAGCAGCTTGGGTCCTCCCCAGGGTGCTGGGGCCAACGTCCTGACTTTC	CASSLGPPQGAGANVLTF
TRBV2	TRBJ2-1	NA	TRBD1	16	TGTGCCAGCAGGGACGCTAAGGGGGCACTCAGGGATGAGCAGTTCTTC	CASRDAKGALRDEQFF
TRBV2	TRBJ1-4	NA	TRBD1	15	TGTGCCAGCAGTGAAATGGGACAGGGAATTGAAAAACTGTTTTTT	CASSEMGQGIEKLFF
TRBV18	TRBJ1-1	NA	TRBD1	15	TGTGCCAGCTCACCACCGGGACAGATGAACACTGAAGCTTTCTTT	CASSPPGQMNTEAFF
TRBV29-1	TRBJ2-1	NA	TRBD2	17	TGCAGCGTTTCATCGATTGGACTAGCGGGAGGGTACAATGAGCAGTTCTTC	CSVSSIGLAGGYNEQFF
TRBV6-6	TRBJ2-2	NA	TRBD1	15	TGTGCCAGCAGTTCCGGGACAGGGAACACCGGGGAGCTGTTTTTT	CASSSGTGNTGELFF
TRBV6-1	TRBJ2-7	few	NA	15	TGTGCCAGCAGTGAACTCCCAGGGGCGATACTAGAGTGGTACTTC	CASSELPGAILEWYF
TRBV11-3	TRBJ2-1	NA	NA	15	TGTGCCAGCAGCTTAGGTTTAAAGCGGTGGGATGAGCAGTTCTTC	CASSLGLKRWDEQFF
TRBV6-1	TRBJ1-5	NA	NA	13	TGTGCCATCACCCGGGACATCAATCAGCCCCAGCATTTT	CAITRDINQPQHF
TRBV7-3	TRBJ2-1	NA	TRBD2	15	TGTGCCAGCAGCCGTACTAGCGGGAGATCGAATGAGCAGTTCTTC	CASSRTSGRSNEQFF
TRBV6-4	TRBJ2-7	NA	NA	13	TGTGCCAGCAGACAGGGCGGAAAGTACGAGCAGTACTTC	CASRQGGKYEQYF
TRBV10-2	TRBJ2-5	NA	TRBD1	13	TGCGCCATCTCGGGACAGTTCCAAGAGACCCAGTACTTC	CAISGQFQETQYF
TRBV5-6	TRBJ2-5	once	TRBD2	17	TGTGCCAGCAGCTTTTCTTTCCGGACTAGCGGGGGAAAGACCCAGTACTTC	CASSFSFRTSGGKTQYF
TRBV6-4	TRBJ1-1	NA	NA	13	TGTGCCAGCAGGGGGAGCCCGAACACTGAAGCTTTCTTT	CASRGSPNTEAFF
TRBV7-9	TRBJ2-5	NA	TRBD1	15	TGTGCCAGCAGCGCCTCCGGGACAGGCCAAGAGACCCAGTACTTC	CASSASGTGQETQYF
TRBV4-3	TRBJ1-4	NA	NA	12	TGCGCCAGCAGCCAAGACGGGGAAAAACTGTTTTTT	CASSQDGEKLFF
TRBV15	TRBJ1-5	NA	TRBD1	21	TGTGCCACCAGCAGAGATACTGCCGCGTTGACAGGGAATATAATAAATCAGCCCCAGCATTTT	CATSRDTAALTGNIINQPQHF
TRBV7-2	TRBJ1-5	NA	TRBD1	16	TGTGCCAGCAGCTCGGACAGGGGGCTGAGCAATCAGCCCCAGCATTTT	CASSSDRGLSNQPQHF